This record looks at one TCR beta chain sequence and its context. The data were taken from a study of blood T cell repertoires in COVID-19. V was clipped by 6 bases and J by 3 bases, with 9 bases between them. Germline V gene sequence: CDR1 SNHLY, CDR2 FYNNEI. The CDR3 is 12 residues long. The repertoire was sequenced with immunoSEQ multiplex PCR; TCRdb's copy has only in-frame clones and lacks some. The table includes under 250,000 clones, 75% to 85% detected once. The chain carries TRBV2 and TRBJ2-7; D unresolved. This TCR derives from a woman between 40 and 50 years old with COVID-19, enrolled during active disease. The source material was peripheral blood. The CDR3, as DNA: TGTGCCAGCAGCGCGGATGACTACGAGCAGTACTTC. It specifies CASSADDYEQYF.